This is a list of T cell receptor beta chains from one sample in a study of blood T cell repertoires in COVID-19. Using immunoSEQ multiplex PCR, the repertoire was profiled, and TCRdb retains in-frame clones only, with some absent. The sample consists of almost 400,000 clones, nearly 90% of them appearing once. Specimen: PBMCs or T cells enriched from blood (not recorded which). These receptors came from a woman in her 30s who had recovered from COVID-19. Both conserved end residues are part of each CDR3. The D gene is left open where the match is weak. The listing skips clone size in some rows; elsewhere it reads once, few, many or a size class.

clone_size: .; j_call: TRBJ1-1; v_call: TRBV5-1; d_call: .; cdr3_length: 14; cdr3_aa: CASSAQQGPTEAFF; cdr3_nt: TGCGCCAGCAGTGCCCAACAGGGCCCCACTGAAGCTTTCTTT
clone_size: .; j_call: TRBJ1-1; v_call: TRBV4-1; d_call: .; cdr3_length: 16; cdr3_aa: CASSHIGRDTYLEAFF; cdr3_nt: TGCGCCAGCAGCCACATTGGGAGGGACACGTATCTTGAAGCTTTCTTT
clone_size: .; j_call: TRBJ1-2; v_call: TRBV6-4; d_call: TRBD1; cdr3_length: 14; cdr3_aa: CASRPGQGIYGYTF; cdr3_nt: TGTGCCAGCAGGCCCGGACAGGGAATATATGGCTACACCTTC
clone_size: once; j_call: TRBJ2-1; v_call: TRBV12-5; d_call: TRBD2; cdr3_length: 16; cdr3_aa: CASGLVLSGSHNEQFF; cdr3_nt: TGTGCTAGTGGTTTGGTATTAAGCGGGAGCCACAATGAGCAGTTCTTC
clone_size: .; j_call: TRBJ1-2; v_call: TRBV6-5; d_call: .; cdr3_length: 16; cdr3_aa: CASSYSPRDSNYGYTF; cdr3_nt: TGTGCCAGCAGTTACTCCCCAAGGGACTCTAACTATGGCTACACCTTC
clone_size: .; j_call: TRBJ2-1; v_call: TRBV10-1; d_call: TRBD2; cdr3_length: 15; cdr3_aa: CASSPGLAGVNEQFF; cdr3_nt: TGCGCCAGCAGCCCGGGACTAGCGGGAGTCAATGAGCAGTTCTTC
clone_size: .; j_call: TRBJ2-3; v_call: TRBV6-6; d_call: .; cdr3_length: 11; cdr3_aa: CASAGTDTQYF; cdr3_nt: TGTGCCAGCGCGGGCACAGATACGCAGTATTTT
clone_size: .; j_call: TRBJ1-1; v_call: TRBV9; d_call: .; cdr3_length: 16; cdr3_aa: CASSPIPVKKNTEAFF; cdr3_nt: TGTGCCAGCAGCCCCATCCCGGTCAAAAAGAACACTGAAGCTTTCTTT
clone_size: .; j_call: TRBJ2-7; v_call: TRBV18; d_call: .; cdr3_length: 14; cdr3_aa: CASSPNRDVYEQYF; cdr3_nt: TGTGCCAGCTCACCTAACAGGGACGTCTACGAGCAGTACTTC
clone_size: .; j_call: TRBJ2-2; v_call: TRBV15; d_call: .; cdr3_length: 13; cdr3_aa: CATSRDRGGELFF; cdr3_nt: TGTGCCACCAGCAGAGATCGGGGCGGGGAGCTGTTTTTT
clone_size: .; j_call: TRBJ1-2; v_call: TRBV27; d_call: .; cdr3_length: 15; cdr3_aa: CASTPSGQIGYGYTF; cdr3_nt: TGTGCCAGCACCCCCTCCGGACAGATAGGCTATGGCTACACCTTC
clone_size: .; j_call: TRBJ1-4; v_call: TRBV5-8; d_call: .; cdr3_length: 16; cdr3_aa: CASSLGTLATNEKLFF; cdr3_nt: TGTGCCAGCAGCTTGGGGACACTTGCAACTAATGAAAAACTGTTTTTT
clone_size: .; j_call: TRBJ1-6; v_call: TRBV30; d_call: .; cdr3_length: 13; cdr3_aa: CAWSNGGPSPLHF; cdr3_nt: TGTGCCTGGAGTAACGGAGGTCCTTCACCCCTCCACTTT
clone_size: .; j_call: TRBJ2-1; v_call: TRBV2; d_call: TRBD2; cdr3_length: 17; cdr3_aa: CASSTERVAGGRNEQFF; cdr3_nt: TGTGCCAGCAGTACTGAAAGGGTTGCGGGGGGCCGAAATGAGCAGTTCTTC
clone_size: .; j_call: TRBJ2-7; v_call: TRBV7-9; d_call: TRBD1; cdr3_length: 15; cdr3_aa: CASSFGQANPYEQYF; cdr3_nt: TGTGCCAGCAGCTTTGGACAGGCAAACCCCTACGAGCAGTACTTC
clone_size: .; j_call: TRBJ1-1; v_call: TRBV18; d_call: .; cdr3_length: 15; cdr3_aa: CASSPKLEWDTEAFF; cdr3_nt: TGTGCCAGCTCCCCTAAATTGGAGTGGGACACTGAAGCTTTCTTT
clone_size: once; j_call: TRBJ2-2; v_call: TRBV10-1; d_call: TRBD2; cdr3_length: 16; cdr3_aa: CASSVTLAGGTGELFF; cdr3_nt: TGCGCCAGCAGTGTCACACTAGCGGGAGGCACCGGGGAGCTGTTTTTT
clone_size: few; j_call: TRBJ1-5; v_call: TRBV5-4; d_call: TRBD1; cdr3_length: 16; cdr3_aa: CASSPGTGEGNQPQHF; cdr3_nt: TGTGCCAGCAGCCCGGGAACAGGGGAGGGCAATCAGCCCCAGCATTTT
clone_size: once; j_call: TRBJ1-2; v_call: TRBV29-1; d_call: .; cdr3_length: 11; cdr3_aa: CSVAGADGYTF; cdr3_nt: TGCAGCGTTGCAGGGGCGGATGGCTACACCTTC
clone_size: .; j_call: TRBJ1-5; v_call: TRBV27; d_call: TRBD1; cdr3_length: 15; cdr3_aa: CASRVRGGRGQPQHF; cdr3_nt: TGTGCCAGCAGAGTTAGAGGGGGCCGCGGTCAGCCCCAGCATTTT
clone_size: .; j_call: TRBJ2-7; v_call: TRBV5-1; d_call: TRBD2; cdr3_length: 18; cdr3_aa: CASSLVGLAGGRLYEQYF; cdr3_nt: TGCGCCAGCAGCTTGGTAGGACTAGCGGGGGGTAGGCTCTACGAGCAGTACTTC
clone_size: .; j_call: TRBJ2-3; v_call: TRBV28; d_call: TRBD2; cdr3_length: 16; cdr3_aa: CASSLGGAGGADTQYF; cdr3_nt: TGTGCCAGCAGCCTGGGGGGAGCGGGAGGCGCAGATACGCAGTATTTT
clone_size: .; j_call: TRBJ1-1; v_call: TRBV7-9; d_call: .; cdr3_length: 14; cdr3_aa: CASSSRTGNTEAFF; cdr3_nt: TGTGCCAGCAGCTCCCGAACAGGGAACACTGAAGCTTTCTTT
clone_size: .; j_call: TRBJ2-5; v_call: TRBV7-2; d_call: TRBD2; cdr3_length: 16; cdr3_aa: CASSSPGTSGVETQYF; cdr3_nt: TGTGCCAGCAGCTCGCCCGGGACTAGCGGGGTAGAGACCCAGTACTTC
clone_size: .; j_call: TRBJ2-7; v_call: TRBV5-1; d_call: TRBD2; cdr3_length: 14; cdr3_aa: CASTRTSGSYEQYF; cdr3_nt: TGCGCCAGCACCAGGACTAGCGGCTCCTACGAGCAGTACTTC
clone_size: .; j_call: TRBJ1-4; v_call: TRBV9; d_call: .; cdr3_length: 15; cdr3_aa: CASSVGPGSNEKLFF; cdr3_nt: TGTGCCAGCAGCGTAGGCCCGGGGTCTAATGAAAAACTGTTTTTT